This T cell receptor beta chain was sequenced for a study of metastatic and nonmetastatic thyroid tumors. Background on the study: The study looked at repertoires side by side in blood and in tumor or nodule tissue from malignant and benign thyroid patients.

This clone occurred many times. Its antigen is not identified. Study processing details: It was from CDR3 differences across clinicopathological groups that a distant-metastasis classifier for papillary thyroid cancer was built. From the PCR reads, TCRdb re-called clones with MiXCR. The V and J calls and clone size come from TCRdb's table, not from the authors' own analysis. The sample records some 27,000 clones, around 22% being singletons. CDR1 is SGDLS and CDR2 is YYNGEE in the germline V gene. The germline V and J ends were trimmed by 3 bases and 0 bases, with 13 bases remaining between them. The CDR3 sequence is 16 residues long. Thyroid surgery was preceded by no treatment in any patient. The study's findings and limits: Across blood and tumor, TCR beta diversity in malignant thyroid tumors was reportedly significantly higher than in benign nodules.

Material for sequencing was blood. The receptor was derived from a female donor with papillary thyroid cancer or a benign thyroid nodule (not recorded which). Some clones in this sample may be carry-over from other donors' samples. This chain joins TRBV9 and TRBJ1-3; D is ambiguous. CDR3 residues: CASSALTAGSGNTIYF. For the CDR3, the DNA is TGTGCCAGCAGCGCCCTTACAGCCGGCTCTGGAAACACCATATATTTT.